This TCR beta chain was identified in a study of T cell responses to AZD1222 COVID-19 vaccine. Profiled with immunoSEQ multiplex PCR; TCRdb holds only in-frame clones, not every one. The sample has around 150,000 clones; about 90% are singletons. Trimming left V 3 bases short and J 2 bases short, with 11 bases between. In germline, CDR1 is ENHRY, CDR2 SYGVKD. This CDR3 is 15 amino acids long. Study observations and caveats: Repertoire collection took place solely once the T cell response had peaked. CD4 TCRs covered the whole spike, strongest at regions 160-218 and 743-854.

Of note for this clone: Its cognate antigen is unknown.

This rearrangement joins TRBV10-3 to TRBJ1-5, with D hard to call. The TCR comes from an adult in good health. The sequenced sample was peripheral blood, obtained on day 0 of MenACWY control vaccination. For the CDR3, the DNA is TGTGCCATCAGTGAATCAACCCTTGGCAATCAGCCCCAGCATTTT. Translating gives CAISESTLGNQPQHF.